The text below deals with one TCR beta chain. The V and J ends lost 0 bases and 6 bases, in that order; junction bases with no gene match: 8. The CDR3 is 15 amino acids. Germline V CDR1 and CDR2: SEHNR, FQNEAQ (reference sequence). The repertoire was sequenced with immunoSEQ multiplex PCR; TCRdb's copy has only in-frame clones and lacks some. Counted here are 33,000 or so clones, roughly 89% occurring once; the ten biggest clones make up 3% to 4%. This entry comes from a study of T cell changes during pregnancy in multiple sclerosis. This receptor was obtained from a female donor in good health, enrolled as a control in a pregnancy study. The sequences come from CD8+ T cells from peripheral blood mononuclear cells, collected in the second trimester of pregnancy. The chain joins TRBV7-9 to TRBJ2-7; 7 nucleotides match TRBD1. The CDR3 bases are TGTGCCAGCAGCTTAGCCCGGGACAGACCCCTCGAGCAGTACTTC. Translation gives CASSLARDRPLEQYF.